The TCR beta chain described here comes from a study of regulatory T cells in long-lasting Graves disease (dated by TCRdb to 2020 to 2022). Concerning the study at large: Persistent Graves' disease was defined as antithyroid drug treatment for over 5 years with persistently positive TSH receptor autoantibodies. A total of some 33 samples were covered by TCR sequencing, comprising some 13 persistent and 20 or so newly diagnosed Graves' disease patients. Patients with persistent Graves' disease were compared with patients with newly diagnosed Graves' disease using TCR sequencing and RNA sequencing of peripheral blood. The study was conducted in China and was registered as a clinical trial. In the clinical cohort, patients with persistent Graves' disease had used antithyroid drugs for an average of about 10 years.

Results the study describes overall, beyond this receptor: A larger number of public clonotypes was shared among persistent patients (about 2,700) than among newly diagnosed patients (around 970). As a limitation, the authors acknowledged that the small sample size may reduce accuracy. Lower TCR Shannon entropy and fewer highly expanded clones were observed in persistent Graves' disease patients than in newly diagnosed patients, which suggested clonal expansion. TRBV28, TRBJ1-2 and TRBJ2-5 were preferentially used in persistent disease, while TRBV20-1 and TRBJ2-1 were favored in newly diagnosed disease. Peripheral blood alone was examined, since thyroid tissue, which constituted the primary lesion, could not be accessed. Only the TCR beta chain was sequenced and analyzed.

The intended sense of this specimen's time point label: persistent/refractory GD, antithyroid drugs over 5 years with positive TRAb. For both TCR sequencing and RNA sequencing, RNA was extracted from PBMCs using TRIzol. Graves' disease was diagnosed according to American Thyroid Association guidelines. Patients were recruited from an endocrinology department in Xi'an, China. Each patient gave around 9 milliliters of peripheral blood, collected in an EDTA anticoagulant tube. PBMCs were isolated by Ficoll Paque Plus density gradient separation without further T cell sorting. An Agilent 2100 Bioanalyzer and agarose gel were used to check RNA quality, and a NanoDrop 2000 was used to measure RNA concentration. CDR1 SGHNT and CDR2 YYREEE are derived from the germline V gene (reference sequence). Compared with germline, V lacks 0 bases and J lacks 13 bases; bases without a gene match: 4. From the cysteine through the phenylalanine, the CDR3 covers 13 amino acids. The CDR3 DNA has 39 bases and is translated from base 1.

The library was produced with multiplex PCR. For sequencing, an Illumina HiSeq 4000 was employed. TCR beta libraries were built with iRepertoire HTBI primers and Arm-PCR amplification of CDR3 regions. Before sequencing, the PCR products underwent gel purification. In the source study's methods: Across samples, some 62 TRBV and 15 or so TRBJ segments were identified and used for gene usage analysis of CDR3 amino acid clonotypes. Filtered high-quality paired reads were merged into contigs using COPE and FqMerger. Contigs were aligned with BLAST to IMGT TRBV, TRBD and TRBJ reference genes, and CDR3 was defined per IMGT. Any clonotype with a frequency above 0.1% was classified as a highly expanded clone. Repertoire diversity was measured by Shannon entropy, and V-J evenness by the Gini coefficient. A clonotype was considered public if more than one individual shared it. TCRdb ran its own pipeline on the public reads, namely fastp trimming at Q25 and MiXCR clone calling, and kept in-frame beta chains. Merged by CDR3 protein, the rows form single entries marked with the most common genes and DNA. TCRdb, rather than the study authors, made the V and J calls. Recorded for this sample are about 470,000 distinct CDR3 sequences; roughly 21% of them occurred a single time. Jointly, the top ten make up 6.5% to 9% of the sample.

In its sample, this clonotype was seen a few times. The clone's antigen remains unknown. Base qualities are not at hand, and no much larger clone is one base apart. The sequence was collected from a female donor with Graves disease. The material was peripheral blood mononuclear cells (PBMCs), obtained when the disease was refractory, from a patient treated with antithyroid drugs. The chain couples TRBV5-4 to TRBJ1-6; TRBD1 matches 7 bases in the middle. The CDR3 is CASSLDRGGPLHF. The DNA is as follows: TGTGCCAGCAGCTTGGACAGGGGTGGCCCCCTCCACTTT.